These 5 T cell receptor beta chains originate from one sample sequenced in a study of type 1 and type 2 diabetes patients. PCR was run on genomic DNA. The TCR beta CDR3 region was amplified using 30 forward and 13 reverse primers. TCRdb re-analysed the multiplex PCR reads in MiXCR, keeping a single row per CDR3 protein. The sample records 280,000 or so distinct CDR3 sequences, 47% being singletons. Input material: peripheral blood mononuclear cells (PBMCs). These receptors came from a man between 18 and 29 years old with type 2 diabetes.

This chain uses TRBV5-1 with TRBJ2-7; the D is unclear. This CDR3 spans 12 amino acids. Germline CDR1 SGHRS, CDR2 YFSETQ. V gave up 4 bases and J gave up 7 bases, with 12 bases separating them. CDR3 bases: TGCGCCAGCAGCCAACATGGGTTAGAGCAGTACTTC. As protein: CASSQHGLEQYF.

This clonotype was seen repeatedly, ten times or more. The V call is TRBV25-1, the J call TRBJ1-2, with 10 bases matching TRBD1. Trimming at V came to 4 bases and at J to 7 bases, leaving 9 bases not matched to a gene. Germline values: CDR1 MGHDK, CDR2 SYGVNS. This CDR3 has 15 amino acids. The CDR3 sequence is CASSGRTGGSGGYTF. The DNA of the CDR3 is TGTGCCAGCAGTGGTCGGACAGGGGGATCGGGTGGCTACACCTTC.

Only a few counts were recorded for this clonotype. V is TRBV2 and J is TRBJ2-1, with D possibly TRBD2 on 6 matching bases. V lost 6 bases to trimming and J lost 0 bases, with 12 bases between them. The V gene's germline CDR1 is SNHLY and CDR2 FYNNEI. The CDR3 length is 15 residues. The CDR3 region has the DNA TGTGCCAGCAGGGACGACGGGAGCTCCTACAATGAGCAGTTCTTC. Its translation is CASRDDGSSYNEQFF.

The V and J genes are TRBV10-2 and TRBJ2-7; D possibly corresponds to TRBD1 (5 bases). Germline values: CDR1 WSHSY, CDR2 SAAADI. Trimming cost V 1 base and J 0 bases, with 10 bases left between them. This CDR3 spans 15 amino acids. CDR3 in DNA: TGCGCCAGCAGTGAGTTACGGACAAGCTCCTACGAGCAGTACTTC. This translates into CASSELRTSSYEQYF.

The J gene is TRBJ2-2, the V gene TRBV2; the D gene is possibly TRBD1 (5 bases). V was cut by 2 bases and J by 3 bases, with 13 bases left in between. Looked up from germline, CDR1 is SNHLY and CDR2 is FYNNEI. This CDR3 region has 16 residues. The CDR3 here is CASSEIGQGYTGELFF. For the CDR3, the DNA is TGTGCCAGCAGTGAAATTGGGCAGGGATACACCGGGGAGCTGTTTTTT.